The T cell receptor beta chain described here comes from a study of blood T cell repertoires in COVID-19. About the study: Samples of COVID-19 (acute and convalescent) were obtained from the United States, Italy and Spain. PBMCs, B-cell-depleted T cells, or T cells provided the cDNA or gDNA that made up the material.

In germline, CDR1 is SGHNT, CDR2 YENEEA. Between the trimmed V and J ends, which lost 4 bases and 5 bases, there was a span of 11 bases. This CDR3 has 13 residues. In the authors' methods: Amplifying reference gene primers gave estimates of nucleated cell counts. Generated by immunoSEQ multiplex PCR, the TCRdb table keeps only in-frame clones and is missing some. The V and J calls and clone size are taken from that table; D and trimming were inferred from the DNA. The data contain roughly 260,000 clones, approximately 79% of them singletons. The source is a woman between 40 and 50 years old with active or convalescent COVID-19. This chain uses TRBV11-3 with TRBJ2-5, with TRBD2 as a possible D gene (5 bases). The sequenced sample was peripheral blood. In DNA, the CDR3 is TGTGCCAGCAGCTCAGGAGGTAGGGAGACCCAGTACTTC. Translated: CASSSGGRETQYF.